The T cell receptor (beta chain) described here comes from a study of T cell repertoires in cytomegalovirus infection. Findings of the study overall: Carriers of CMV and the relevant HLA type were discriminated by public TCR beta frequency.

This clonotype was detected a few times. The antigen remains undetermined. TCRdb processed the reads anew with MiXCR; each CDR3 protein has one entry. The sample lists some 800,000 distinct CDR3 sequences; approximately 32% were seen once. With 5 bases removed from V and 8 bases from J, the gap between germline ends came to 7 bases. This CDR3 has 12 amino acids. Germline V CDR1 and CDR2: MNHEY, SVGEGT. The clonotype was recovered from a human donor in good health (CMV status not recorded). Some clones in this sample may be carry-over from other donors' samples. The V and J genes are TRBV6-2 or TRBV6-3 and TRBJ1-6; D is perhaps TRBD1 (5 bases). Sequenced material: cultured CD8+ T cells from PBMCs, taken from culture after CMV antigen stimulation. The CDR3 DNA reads TGTGCCAGCAGTCCGGGGCATTCACCCCTCCACTTT. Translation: CASSPGHSPLHF.